These 4 T cell receptor beta chains share one sample of origin, sequenced in a study of blood T cell repertoires in COVID-19. Sequencing used immunoSEQ multiplex PCR; TCRdb keeps in-frame clones, though not all of them. The table lists some 230,000 clones, roughly 83% of them singletons. Input material: peripheral blood. These receptors were taken from a woman aged 50 to 60 with acute or convalescent COVID-19.

The V and J genes are TRBV7-2 and TRBJ2-1; unclear D gene. The V and J ends lost 1 base and 5 bases respectively, with 12 bases between them. The germline V gene has CDR1 SGHTA and CDR2 FQGNSA. The CDR3 consists of 15 residues. The CDR3: CASSLVGGRNNEQFF. CDR3 DNA: TGTGCCAGCAGCTTAGTCGGCGGCCGCAACAATGAGCAGTTCTTC.

The gene calls are TRBV4-2 and TRBJ2-7; D is possibly TRBD2 (5 bases). Trimming cost V 0 bases and J 2 bases, with 11 bases left between them. Looked up from germline, CDR1 is LGHNA and CDR2 is YNFKEQ. The CDR3 covers 15 residues. CDR3 sequence: CASSQELDGTYEQYF. The CDR3 DNA sequence: TGTGCCAGCAGCCAAGAGCTCGACGGGACCTACGAGCAGTACTTC.

V and J are TRBV24-1 and TRBJ1-5, with TRBD1 matching over 9 bases. V shed 4 bases, J shed 5 bases, and the junction held 5 bases outside the gene matches. Germline values: CDR1 KGHDR, CDR2 SFDVKD. CDR3 length equals 15 residues. The CDR3 DNA follows: TGTGCCACCAGTGACGCCGGGACAGGGTATCAGCCCCAGCATTTT. It translates to CATSDAGTGYQPQHF.

This chain uses TRBV5-1 with TRBJ2-7; weak D call: TRBD1 (7 bases). The CDR3 has 15 residues. Deletions cut 1 base from V and 2 bases from J, with 13 bases between. In germline, CDR1 is SGHRS, CDR2 YFSETQ. CDR3 DNA sequence: TGCGCCAGCAGCTTGAACCAGGGGGGAACCTACGAGCAGTACTTC. Its protein product is CASSLNQGGTYEQYF.